These T cell receptor beta chains were read from a single sample in a study of human versus mouse CDR3 diversity and MHC coevolution. Some clones are missing from TCRdb's copy, which holds only in-frame ones; the method was immunoSEQ multiplex PCR. The sample carries roughly 86,000 clones, roughly 95% recorded once. Sequenced: naive CD4+ T cells from blood. Receptors were obtained from a person aged 25-75 years in good health. The CDR3 runs from the conserved cysteine through the conserved F or W. The D gene is left open where the match is weak. Only part of the rows carry a size: once, few, many, or a class if the clone is expanded.

V gene: TRBV5-4
clone size: .
D gene: .
CDR3 length: 16
J gene: TRBJ2-4
CDR3 protein: CASSFGQGIAKNIQYF
CDR3 DNA: TGTGCCAGCAGCTTTGGGCAGGGCATAGCCAAAAACATTCAGTACTTC

V gene: TRBV27
clone size: .
D gene: TRBD2
CDR3 length: 18
J gene: TRBJ2-7
CDR3 protein: CASSPWVGVAGGPYEQYF
CDR3 DNA: TGTGCCAGCAGTCCCTGGGTTGGGGTAGCGGGAGGACCCTACGAGCAGTACTTC

V gene: TRBV5-1
clone size: .
D gene: .
CDR3 length: 19
J gene: TRBJ1-3
CDR3 protein: CASSRDTGTRNGRGNTIYF
CDR3 DNA: TGCGCCAGCAGTCGGGATACCGGGACACGCAACGGGCGCGGAAACACCATATATTTT

V gene: TRBV6-1
clone size: .
D gene: TRBD2
CDR3 length: 15
J gene: TRBJ2-5
CDR3 protein: CASSGLAGAGGTQYF
CDR3 DNA: TGTGCCAGCAGCGGACTAGCGGGAGCGGGGGGGACCCAGTACTTC

V gene: TRBV27
clone size: once
D gene: TRBD1
CDR3 length: 16
J gene: TRBJ1-6
CDR3 protein: CASSPPGQVYNSPLHF
CDR3 DNA: TGTGCCAGCAGTCCACCGGGACAGGTGTATAATTCACCCCTCCACTTT

V gene: TRBV27
clone size: .
D gene: TRBD2
CDR3 length: 18
J gene: TRBJ2-1
CDR3 protein: CATARLAGGGRGNNEQFF
CDR3 DNA: TGTGCCACCGCCCGACTAGCGGGAGGGGGGAGGGGAAACAATGAGCAGTTCTTC

V gene: TRBV27
clone size: .
D gene: TRBD1
CDR3 length: 18
J gene: TRBJ1-5
CDR3 protein: CASRGWSGGARSNQPQHF
CDR3 DNA: TGTGCCAGCAGAGGGTGGTCAGGGGGCGCGAGGAGCAATCAGCCCCAGCATTTT

V gene: TRBV9
clone size: .
D gene: TRBD2
CDR3 length: 15
J gene: TRBJ2-1
CDR3 protein: CASRGSGGANNEQFF
CDR3 DNA: TGTGCCAGCAGGGGAAGCGGGGGGGCGAACAATGAGCAGTTCTTC

V gene: TRBV27
clone size: .
D gene: .
CDR3 length: 11
J gene: TRBJ1-2
CDR3 protein: CASRSIIGYTF
CDR3 DNA: TGTGCCAGCAGGTCAATCATTGGCTACACCTTC

V gene: TRBV28
clone size: .
D gene: TRBD1
CDR3 length: 15
J gene: TRBJ1-1
CDR3 protein: CASSPWGQHNTEAFF
CDR3 DNA: TGTGCCAGCAGTCCGTGGGGACAGCACAACACTGAAGCTTTCTTT

V gene: TRBV19
clone size: few
D gene: .
CDR3 length: 16
J gene: TRBJ2-1
CDR3 protein: CASSSRSGDSYNEQFF
CDR3 DNA: TGTGCCAGTAGTAGCCGGTCGGGGGACTCCTACAATGAGCAGTTCTTC